Sequencing of this T cell receptor (beta chain) was carried out in a study of OX40 agonist ivuxolimab in advanced cancers. As for the study more broadly: Ivuxolimab was an agonistic, fully human IgG2 monoclonal antibody directed against OX40 (CD134), a costimulatory receptor. In the dose-escalation cohort, 70% to 90% of patients were male, and the mean age was 60 years with a range of about 20 to 80. Among the approximately 50 dose-escalation patients, some 20 had hepatocellular carcinoma, around 15 melanoma, 9 renal cell carcinoma and 9 head and neck cancer. Patients were allowed to have had prior anti-PD-1, anti-PD-L1 or anti-CTLA-4 therapy, and 30% to 40% of the dose-escalation patients had been treated with checkpoint inhibitors. Partial responses were achieved by three dose-escalation patients, of whom one had hepatocellular carcinoma and two had cutaneous melanoma. The monotherapy dose-escalation portion (N ≈ 55 patients) of the phase I ivuxolimab trial is reported in the paper. Intravenous ivuxolimab was administered to patients every 2 weeks at six dose levels: 0.01, 0.1, 0.3, 1.5, 3 and 10 mg/kg. Peripheral TCRbeta sequencing aimed to test whether ivuxolimab altered TCR sequence diversity and caused clonal T-cell expansion.

The paper's findings and limits, for the study overall: Partial responders in the 0.1-3.0 mg/kg groups had among the lowest normalized peripheral clonal expansion, especially among CD8+ T cells. At doses of 0.1 to 3.0 mg/kg, clonal expansion of both CD4+ and CD8+ blood T cells was observed from baseline to week 6. Which antigens the clonally expanded peripheral T cells were specific for was not determined. After ivuxolimab, CD8+ T cells had more expanded clones than CD4+ T cells on average. Low levels of normalized T-cell clonal expansion were also seen in some patients who did not respond.

The trial excluded patients who had a history of autoimmune disease or who were on systemic immunosuppression. Peripheral blood for TCR sequencing was drawn from every dose cohort at baseline, at cycle 4 day 1 and at cycle 7 day 1. The samples were drawn from a first-in-human, open-label, multicenter phase I dose-escalation trial of ivuxolimab. The trial enrolled adults with locally advanced or metastatic head and neck squamous cell, hepatocellular, melanoma or renal cell carcinoma. CD4+ and CD8+ T cells were sorted separately from peripheral blood before TCR sequencing. To sequence the TCRbeta CDR3 region, genomic DNA was isolated from the sorted cells. TCRbeta CDR3 regions were sequenced using the immunoSEQ Assay. TCRdb limited this immuneACCESS table to in-frame rearrangements with V and J called. A share of clones is missing; checked studies link under half to unresolved V genes, and the rest is unexplained. This sample is represented by roughly 35,000 clones; around 90% of them were singletons. Roughly 4% of the sample is taken by the ten largest.

With regard to this clone: The specificity of this receptor is unknown. Nothing much larger sits one base from this clone, and base qualities are not available.

Sequences were derived from CD4+ or CD8+ T cells sorted from blood, sampled in a trial of the OX40 agonist ivuxolimab. This clonotype originated in an adult with an advanced solid tumor such as melanoma, head and neck, liver or kidney cancer.

For the CDR3, the sequence is CASSGPGLANEQFF. The DNA sequence is as follows: TGTGCCAGCAGCGGACCGGGACTAGCCAATGAGCAGTTCTTC. Recombination connected TRBV7-2 to TRBJ2-1, and TRBD2 matches 9 of the central bases. CDR1 and CDR2 were assigned from the germline V gene as SGHTA and FQGNSA. After removal of 5 bases from V and 6 bases from J, the junction retains 5 bases not matched to a gene. There are 14 amino acids in the CDR3, from cysteine to phenylalanine inclusive. CDR3 DNA only is kept here, 42 bases in frame from base 1.